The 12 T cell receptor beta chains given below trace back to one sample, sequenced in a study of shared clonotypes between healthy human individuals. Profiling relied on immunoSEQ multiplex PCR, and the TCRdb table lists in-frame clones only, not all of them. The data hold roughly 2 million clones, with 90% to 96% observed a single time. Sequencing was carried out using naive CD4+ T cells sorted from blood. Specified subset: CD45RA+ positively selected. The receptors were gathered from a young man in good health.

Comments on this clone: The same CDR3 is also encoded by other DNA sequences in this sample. The CDR3 nucleotides read TGCGCCAGCAGCTTGGCCGGAGGCACAGATACGCAGTATTTT. This gives the protein CASSLAGGTDTQYF. The chain links TRBV5-1 to TRBJ2-3, with D uncertain. The CDR3 has 14 amino acids. V was shortened by 0 bases and J by 1 base, with 6 bases between the two germline ends. Germline V gene lookup returns CDR1 SGHRS and CDR2 YFSETQ.

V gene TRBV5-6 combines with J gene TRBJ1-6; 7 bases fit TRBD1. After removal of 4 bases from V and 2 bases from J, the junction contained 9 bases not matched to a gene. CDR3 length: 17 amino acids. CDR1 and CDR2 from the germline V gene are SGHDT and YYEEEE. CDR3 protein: CASSVTGVSAYNSPLHF. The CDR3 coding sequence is TGTGCCAGCAGCGTAACAGGGGTTAGCGCCTATAATTCACCCCTCCACTTT.

Here the CDR3 DNA reads TGTGCCAGCAGCCCACGCCCCACGGGACAGGGGTTCTCCTACGAGCAGTACTTC. Amino acids: CASSPRPTGQGFSYEQYF. This chain joins TRBV7-6 and TRBJ2-7, with TRBD1 matching 10 bases. Trimming took 5 bases from V and 0 from J; bases not matched to a gene: 13. The CDR3 covers 18 residues. CDR1 is SGHVS and CDR2 is FNYEAQ in the germline V gene.

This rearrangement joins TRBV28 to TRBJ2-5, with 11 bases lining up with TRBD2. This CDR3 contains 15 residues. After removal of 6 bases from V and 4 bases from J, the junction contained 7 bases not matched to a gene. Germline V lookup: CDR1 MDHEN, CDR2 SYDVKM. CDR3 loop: CASSPLLAGVETQYF. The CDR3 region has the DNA TGTGCCAGCAGCCCTTTACTAGCGGGGGTAGAGACCCAGTACTTC.

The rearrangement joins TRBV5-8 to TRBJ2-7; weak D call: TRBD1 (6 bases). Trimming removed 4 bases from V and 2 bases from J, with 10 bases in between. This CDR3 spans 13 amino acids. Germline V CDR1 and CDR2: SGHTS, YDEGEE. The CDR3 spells CASSRQVAYEQYF. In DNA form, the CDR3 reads TGTGCCAGCAGCCGACAGGTTGCCTACGAGCAGTACTTC.

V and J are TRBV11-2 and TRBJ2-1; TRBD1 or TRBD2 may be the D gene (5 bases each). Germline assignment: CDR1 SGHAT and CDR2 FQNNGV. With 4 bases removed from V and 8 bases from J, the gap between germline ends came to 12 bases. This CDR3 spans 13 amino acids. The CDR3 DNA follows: TGTGCCAGCAGCTCTCAGGGTAGCGATGAGCAGTTCTTC. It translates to CASSSQGSDEQFF.

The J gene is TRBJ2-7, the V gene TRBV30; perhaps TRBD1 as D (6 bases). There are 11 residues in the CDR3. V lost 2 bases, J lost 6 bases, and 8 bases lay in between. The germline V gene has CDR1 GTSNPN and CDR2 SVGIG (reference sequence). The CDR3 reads CAWSTGREQYF. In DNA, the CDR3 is TGTGCCTGGAGTACAGGGCGCGAGCAGTACTTC.

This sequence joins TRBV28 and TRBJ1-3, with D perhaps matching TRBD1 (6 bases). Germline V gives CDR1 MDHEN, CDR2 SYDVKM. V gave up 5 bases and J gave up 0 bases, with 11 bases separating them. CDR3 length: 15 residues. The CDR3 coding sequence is TGTGCCAGCAGTGTAGGGGGGGGCTCTGGAAACACCATATATTTT. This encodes CASSVGGGSGNTIYF. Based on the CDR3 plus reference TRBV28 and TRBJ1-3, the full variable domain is DVKVTQSSRYLVKRTGEKVFLECVQDMDHENMFWYRQDPGLGLRLIYFSYDVKMKEKGDIPEGYSVSREKKERFSLILESASTNQTSMYLCASSVGGGSGNTIYFGEGSWLTVV.

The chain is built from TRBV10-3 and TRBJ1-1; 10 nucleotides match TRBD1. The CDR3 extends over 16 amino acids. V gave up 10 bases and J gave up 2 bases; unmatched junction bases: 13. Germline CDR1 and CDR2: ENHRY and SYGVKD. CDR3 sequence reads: CATYPGTGALNTEAFF. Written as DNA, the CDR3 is TGTGCCACTTACCCCGGGACAGGGGCTTTAAACACTGAAGCTTTCTTT.

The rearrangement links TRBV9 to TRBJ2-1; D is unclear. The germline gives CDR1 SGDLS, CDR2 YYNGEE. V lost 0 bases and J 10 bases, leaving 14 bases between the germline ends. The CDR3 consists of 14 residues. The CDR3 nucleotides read TGTGCCAGCAGCGTAGCTTTAGCCCGGGCGGAGCAGTTCTTC. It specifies CASSVALARAEQFF. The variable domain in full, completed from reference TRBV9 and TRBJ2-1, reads DSGVTQTPKHLITATGQRVTLRCSPRSGDLSVYWYQQSLDQGLQFLIQYYNGEERAKGNILERFSAQQFPDLHSELNLSSLELGDSALYFCASSVALARAEQFFGPGTRLTVL.

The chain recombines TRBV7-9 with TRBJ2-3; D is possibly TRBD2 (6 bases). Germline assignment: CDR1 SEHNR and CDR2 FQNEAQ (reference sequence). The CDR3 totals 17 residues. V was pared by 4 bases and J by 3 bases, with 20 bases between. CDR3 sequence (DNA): TGTGCCAGCAGCTCTCGTTTGGGGGGAGATGGTACAGATACGCAGTATTTT. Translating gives CASSSRLGGDGTDTQYF.

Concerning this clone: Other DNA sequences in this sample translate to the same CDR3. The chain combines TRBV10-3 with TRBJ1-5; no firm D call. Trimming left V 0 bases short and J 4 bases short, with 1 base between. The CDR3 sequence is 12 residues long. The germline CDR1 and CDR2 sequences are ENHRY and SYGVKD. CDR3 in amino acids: CAISESNQPQHF. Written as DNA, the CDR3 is TGTGCCATCAGTGAGTCTAATCAGCCCCAGCATTTT.